Listed here are 25 T cell receptor beta chains from one sample, sequenced in a study of OX40 agonist ivuxolimab in advanced cancers. Assay used: immunoSEQ multiplex PCR; TCRdb lists only in-frame clones, some missing. The data show about 97,000 clones, roughly nine tenths seen once. Sequencing was performed on CD4+ or CD8+ T cells sorted from blood, taken in a trial of the OX40 agonist ivuxolimab. Receptors originate from an adult with an advanced solid tumor such as melanoma, head and neck, liver or kidney cancer.

This clone has a single count. The chain carries TRBV6-6 and TRBJ2-3; tentatively, D is TRBD1 (6 bases). Trimming pared 2 bases from V and 8 bases from J, leaving 11 bases between. Germline V gene data show CDR1 as MNHNY and CDR2 as SVGAGI (reference sequence). This CDR3 has 13 amino acids. The CDR3 DNA is TGTGCCAGCAGTTACCCGGGACAAGGTACGCAGTATTTT. This encodes CASSYPGQGTQYF.

The CDR3 DNA sequence: TGTGCCAGCAGTCTAGGGGGACTAGCGGGAGGAGAGACCCAGTACTTC. Encoded protein: CASSLGGLAGGETQYF. This sequence joins TRBV7-2 and TRBJ2-5; 15 bases agree with TRBD2. The V gene's germline CDR1 is SGHTA and CDR2 FQGNSA. J lost 4 bases, V lost 6 bases, and 6 bases had no gene match. This CDR3 comprises 16 residues.

In this sample, this clone turned up once. J is TRBJ1-1 and V is TRBV11-3; D gene unclear. V lost 5 bases, J lost 5 bases, and 18 bases lay in between. CDR1 and CDR2 from the germline V gene are SGHNT and YENEEA. The CDR3 consists of 15 residues. CDR3 loop: CASSTWEATVTEAFF. As DNA, the CDR3 is TGTGCCAGCAGCACCTGGGAGGCCACTGTGACTGAAGCTTTCTTT.

The genes are TRBV7-2 and TRBJ2-6; 7 bases match TRBD1. Germline loops: CDR1 SGHTA, CDR2 FQGNSA. After removal of 4 bases from V and 0 bases from J, the junction contained 12 bases not matched to a gene. The CDR3 covers 19 residues. The CDR3 DNA is TGTGCCAGCAGCTCCTTTTCGGGACAGACTTACTCTGGGGCCAACGTCCTGACTTTC. This encodes CASSSFSGQTYSGANVLTF.

This clone was counted a single time. The V call is TRBV19, the J call TRBJ2-5; 7 bases are shared with TRBD1. Germline V gives CDR1 LNHDA, CDR2 SQIVND (reference sequence). V trimming: 10 bases; J trimming: 5 bases; junction bases outside the gene matches: 13. The CDR3 loop spans 14 amino acids. Here the CDR3 reads CATGNRGRDETQYF. CDR3 sequence (DNA): TGTGCCACCGGAAACAGGGGCAGGGACGAGACCCAGTACTTC.

The chain combines TRBV18 with TRBJ1-1; D call uncertain. In germline, CDR1 is KGHSH, CDR2 LQKENI. The CDR3 has 15 residues. Trimming cost V 0 bases and J 0 bases, with 8 bases left between them. CDR3 bases: TGTGCCAGCTCACCACCGGCGGGGATGAACACTGAAGCTTTCTTT. It is translated as CASSPPAGMNTEAFF.

The chain links TRBV5-1 to TRBJ2-2, with 7 bases identical to TRBD1. Germline CDR1 reads SGHRS; CDR2 reads YFSETQ. The junction had 3 bases not matched to a gene; V was cut back by 0 bases and J by 7 bases. This CDR3 has 14 residues. Here the CDR3 reads CASSLGQGIGELFF. The CDR3 DNA is TGCGCCAGCAGCTTGGGACAGGGTATCGGGGAGCTGTTTTTT.

This clone was observed many times. The rearrangement joins TRBV5-6 to TRBJ1-2; perhaps TRBD1 as D (6 bases). The CDR3 totals 13 residues. Per the germline V gene, CDR1 is SGHDT and CDR2 is YYEEEE. Deletions cut 2 bases from V and 8 bases from J, with 13 bases between. As DNA, the CDR3 is TGTGCCAGCAGCTTCCCCAGGGGAGAAGGCTACACCTTC. Its protein is CASSFPRGEGYTF.

This clone was recorded once. The chain is built from TRBV18 and TRBJ2-1; D might be TRBD1 or TRBD2, each matching 5 bases. From germline, CDR1 is KGHSH and CDR2 LQKENI. The CDR3 length is 15 residues. V lost 0 bases, J lost 14 bases, and 20 bases lay in between. CDR3 sequence: CASSPPSGRERVEFF. The CDR3 DNA is TGTGCCAGCTCACCACCTTCCGGCAGGGAGAGGGTGGAGTTCTTC.

The chain employs TRBV30 and TRBJ1-5; the D is unclear. The CDR3 consists of 13 residues. Trimming removed 3 bases at V and 6 bases at J, with 12 bases between. CDR1 and CDR2 (germline): GTSNPN, SVGIG (reference sequence). The CDR3 protein is CAWRGAVGQPQHF. CDR3 bases: TGTGCCTGGAGGGGCGCGGTCGGTCAGCCCCAGCATTTT.

The chain is built from TRBV2 and TRBJ2-3, with D perhaps TRBD1 or TRBD2 (5 bases each). The germline V gene encodes CDR1 SNHLY and CDR2 FYNNEI. The CDR3 length is 16 residues. V was clipped by 1 base and J by 2 bases, with 13 bases between them. CDR3 coding DNA: TGTGCCAGCAGTGAAGATCGGGGACCAGTCACAGATACGCAGTATTTT. Translation gives CASSEDRGPVTDTQYF.

V gene TRBV7-3 combines with J gene TRBJ2-7; 9 bases align to TRBD1. With V trimmed by 5 bases and J by 5 bases, 7 bases remained unmatched. CDR3 length: 14 residues. The germline CDR1 and CDR2 sequences are SGHTA and FQGTGA. CDR3 loop: CASSRGQGIDEQYF. CDR3 sequence (DNA): TGTGCCAGCAGCCGGGGACAGGGTATCGACGAGCAGTACTTC.

This clone was observed once. V and J are TRBV7-9 and TRBJ2-7; D unresolved. From germline, CDR1 is SEHNR and CDR2 FQNEAQ (reference sequence). V was trimmed by 3 bases and J by 7 bases, leaving 19 bases between them. This CDR3 spans 15 amino acids. The CDR3 coding sequence is TGTGCCAGCAGCTTGGGTGGTCAGCCGGTCGGAGAGCAGTACTTC. Translated, it gives CASSLGGQPVGEQYF.

This chain uses TRBV11-2 with TRBJ2-5, with a tentative D call TRBD2 (6 bases). CDR1 and CDR2 (germline): SGHAT, FQNNGV. CDR3 length equals 16 residues. Trimming took 1 base from V and 1 from J, leaving 13 bases between them. DNA for the CDR3: TGTGCCAGCAGCTTAGTGGAGGGAGAGGGCCAAGAGACCCAGTACTTC. Translation: CASSLVEGEGQETQYF.

This clone was observed once. The V and J genes are TRBV7-2 and TRBJ2-3, with D tentatively TRBD1 (5 bases). Trimming removed 5 bases at V and 2 bases at J, with 11 bases between. This CDR3 has 14 residues. Germline loops: CDR1 SGHTA, CDR2 FQGNSA. CDR3 in amino acids: CASSHRQSTDTQYF. CDR3 sequence (DNA): TGTGCCAGCAGCCACAGACAGTCCACAGATACGCAGTATTTT.

This chain joins TRBV6-6 and TRBJ1-1; unclear D gene. V gave up 1 base and J gave up 6 bases, with 9 bases separating them. This CDR3 region has 13 residues. CDR1 MNHNY and CDR2 SVGAGI come from the germline V gene (reference sequence). CDR3 region: CASSYYGAAEAFF. In DNA, the CDR3 is TGTGCCAGCAGTTACTATGGCGCGGCTGAAGCTTTCTTT.

This clone has a single count. The chain combines TRBV5-4 with TRBJ2-5; maybe TRBD2 (6 bases). Trimming removed 2 bases at V and 4 bases at J, with 15 bases between. Germline CDR1 is SGHNT and CDR2 is YYREEE (reference sequence). The CDR3 consists of 15 residues. The CDR3: CASSFASTSIETQYF. The CDR3 bases are TGTGCCAGCAGCTTTGCCTCGACTAGTATAGAGACCCAGTACTTC.

This chain connects TRBV11-2 to TRBJ1-5; 9 nucleotides agree with TRBD1. V shed 2 bases and J 8 bases; nucleotides not matched to a gene: 7. Germline lookup yields CDR1 SGHAT and CDR2 FQNNGV. There are 15 residues in the CDR3. CDR3 coding DNA: TGTGCCAGCAGCTTAAATACAGGGGGCACGGAGCCCCAGCATTTT. It is translated as CASSLNTGGTEPQHF.

The chain recombines TRBV2 with TRBJ2-3; the match to TRBD1 covers 7 bases. There are 12 residues in the CDR3. V gave up 9 bases and J gave up 1 base; unmatched junction bases: 1. Germline V gene sequence: CDR1 SNHLY, CDR2 FYNNEI. CDR3 loop: CASGQGTDTQYF. For the CDR3, the DNA is TGTGCCAGTGGACAGGGCACAGATACGCAGTATTTT.

The chain couples TRBV7-6 to TRBJ1-5, with D perhaps TRBD1 (5 bases). The germline V gene encodes CDR1 SGHVS and CDR2 FNYEAQ. Trimming removed 2 bases from V and 7 bases from J, with 9 bases in between. This CDR3 has 13 amino acids. The CDR3 loop is CASSLSGSQPQHF. The CDR3 DNA is TGTGCCAGCAGCTTATCAGGGTCCCAGCCCCAGCATTTT.

V is TRBV7-9 and J is TRBJ1-3; D is unclear. The germline V gene has CDR1 SEHNR and CDR2 FQNEAQ (reference sequence). Between the trimmed V and J ends, which lost 3 bases and 0 bases, there was a span of 9 bases. The length of the CDR3 is 15 residues. DNA of the CDR3: TGTGCCAGCAGCTTGGCTCGGGCCTCTGGAAACACCATATATTTT. Translating gives CASSLARASGNTIYF. Combining the CDR3 with reference TRBV7-9 and TRBJ1-3 gives the whole variable domain DTGVSQNPRHKITKRGQNVTFRCDPISEHNRLYWYRQTLGQGPEFLTYFQNEAQLEKSRLLSDRFSAERPKGSFSTLEIQRTEQGDSAMYLCASSLARASGNTIYFGEGSWLTVV.

The chain employs TRBV21-1 and TRBJ2-7; the table calls TRBD2, which could not be checked here. TRBV21-1 is a listed pseudogene. The CDR3 sequence is 15 residues long. The CDR3 loop is CASSKTPGLVYEQYF. The CDR3 DNA reads as TGTGCCAGCAGCAAAACCCCGGGACTAGTCTACGAGCAGTACTTC.

The rearrangement links TRBV6-5 to TRBJ1-3; possible D gene TRBD1, 5 bases. The V gene's germline CDR1 is MNHEY and CDR2 SVGAGI. The CDR3 has 15 residues. V dropped 6 bases and J dropped 0 bases, with 12 bases sitting between them. The CDR3 sequence is CASRPGTNSGNTIYF. The CDR3 nucleotides read TGTGCCAGCAGGCCAGGGACCAACTCTGGAAACACCATATATTTT.

With respect to this clone: A read error may account for a junction end that differs from germline. This chain connects TRBV4-2 to TRBJ2-1; TRBD2 is a possible D gene (5 bases). From germline, CDR1 is LGHNA and CDR2 YNFKEQ. The CDR3 extends over 17 amino acids. CDR3 nucleotide sequence: TGTGCCAGCAGTCAAGACCCGGACTCCCTAGCCTACAATGAGCAGTTCTTC. Protein sequence: CASSQDPDSLAYNEQFF.

The V call is TRBV27, the J call TRBJ2-5; TRBD2 agrees at 7 bases. The J call may be incorrect, as the DNA end agrees better with TRBJ2-7. This CDR3 contains 14 residues. Germline CDR1 MNHEY, CDR2 SMNVEV (reference sequence). As DNA, the CDR3 is TGTGCCAGCAGTTTTCGGGGGGAGCGTGTCGAGCAGTACTTC. As protein: CASSFRGERVEQYF.